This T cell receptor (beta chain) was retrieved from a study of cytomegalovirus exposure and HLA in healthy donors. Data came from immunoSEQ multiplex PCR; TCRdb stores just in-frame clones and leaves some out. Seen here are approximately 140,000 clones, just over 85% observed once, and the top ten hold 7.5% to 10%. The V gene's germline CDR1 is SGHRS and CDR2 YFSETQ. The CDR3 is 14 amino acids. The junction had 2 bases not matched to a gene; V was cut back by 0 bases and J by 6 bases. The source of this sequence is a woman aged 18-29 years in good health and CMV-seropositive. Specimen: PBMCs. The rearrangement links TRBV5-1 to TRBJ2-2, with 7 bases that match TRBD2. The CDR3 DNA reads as TGCGCCAGCAGCTTGGCGACTAGCCCCGGGGAGCTGTTTTTT. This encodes CASSLATSPGELFF.